The clone carrying this T cell receptor (beta chain) was counted once. What it binds is not known. One junction end does not reproduce the germline sequence, and a read error may be involved. Germline CDR1 reads SGHNT; CDR2 reads YENEEA. CDR3 length: 16 amino acids. This sample was taken from a study of tumor and adjacent non-tumor tissue in lung cancer. At the level of the study: Stage I to III disease affected over nine men and roughly five women aged about 31 to 85. Whole-study results and caveats: Top 100 clones took a larger repertoire share in normal lung.

TCRbeta libraries were built with three rounds of nested PCR, modified from ARM-PCR. TCRdb recomputed calls from the multiplex PCR reads with MiXCR, one row per CDR3 protein. This table holds some 80,000 distinct CDR3 sequences, about 80% found once. This sample's RNA came from whole unsorted tissue. Distant lung tissue was collected more than 3 cm away from the tumor edge. The V call is TRBV11-3, the J call TRBJ2-2; D tentatively fits TRBD1 or TRBD2 (7 bases each). The sequencing sample was made of distant non-tumor lung tissue. The receptor was isolated from a man aged 65 to 79 with non-small cell lung cancer. This chain's CDR3 is CASSRLLARNTGELSF. The CDR3, as DNA: TGTGCCAGCAGCCGCCTACTAGCGAGGAACACAGGGGAGCTGTCTTTT.